The rows below give T cell receptor beta chains drawn from one sample of a study of T-cell reconstitution after alpha-beta-depleted transplantation in children. Using its own MiXCR run on the PCR reads, TCRdb lists one record per CDR3 protein. Seen here are hundreds of thousands of distinct CDR3 sequences, less than 35% observed once, and the top ten hold more than 2%. The sequencing used PBMCs from the stem cell graft donor, collected from the stem cell graft. Receptor source: a human donor who donated a stem cell graft to a child with aplastic anemia. Each CDR3 is given with its conserved first and last residue. The D gene is left open where the match is weak. Expanded clones are given a class, and other clones once, few, many or no size at all.

few	TRBJ2-3	TRBV6-1	-	CASSVADQRTDTQYF	TGTGCCAGCAGTGTAGCGGACCAACGCACAGATACGCAGTATTTT
-	TRBJ2-3	TRBV18	-	CASSPQAQGDTQYF	TGTGCCAGCTCACCACAGGCGCAGGGGGATACGCAGTATTTT
-	TRBJ2-7	TRBV7-8	-	CASGGGTVYEQYF	TGTGCCAGTGGTGGGGGGACAGTCTACGAGCAGTACTTC
-	TRBJ2-3	TRBV25-1	-	CASSKLGTDTQYF	TGTGCCAGCAGCAAACTGGGCACAGATACGCAGTATTTT
few	TRBJ1-1	TRBV7-2	-	CASSLESQSEAFF	TGTGCCAGCAGCTTAGAGAGCCAGAGTGAAGCTTTCTTT
few	TRBJ1-6	TRBV9	TRBD1	CASSSRQGVDSPLHF	TGTGCCAGCAGCTCTAGACAGGGTGTGGATTCACCCCTCCACTTT
-	TRBJ1-5	TRBV7-2	-	CASSLTGGPQHF	TGTGCCAGCAGCTTGACTGGCGGACCCCAGCATTTT
few	TRBJ1-2	TRBV20-1	-	CSAHLRGGNYGYTF	TGCAGTGCCCATTTGAGGGGGGGAAACTATGGCTACACCTTC
-	TRBJ2-7	TRBV12-3/TRBV12-4	-	CASSPPAGTYEQYF	TGTGCCAGCAGCCCCCCGGCGGGGACCTACGAGCAGTACTTC
-	TRBJ1-3	TRBV7-2	TRBD1	CASTFGTGGLGNTIYF	TGTGCCAGCACCTTCGGGACAGGGGGCCTCGGAAACACCATATATTTT
-	TRBJ2-3	TRBV20-1	-	CSAPAWGGVGADTQYF	TGCAGTGCTCCCGCCTGGGGCGGGGTGGGCGCAGATACGCAGTATTTT
few	TRBJ2-4	TRBV4-3	TRBD2	CASSQRLAGVQYF	TGCGCCAGCAGCCAGCGACTAGCGGGGGTTCAGTACTTC
few	TRBJ2-1	TRBV29-1	-	CSVEGAPGRDLSYNEQFF	TGCAGCGTTGAGGGGGCCCCGGGCCGAGATCTCTCCTACAATGAGCAGTTCTTC
few	TRBJ1-1	TRBV4-3	TRBD1	CASSQIAGGRPDAFF	TGCGCCAGCAGCCAAATCGCAGGGGGCCGTCCGGACGCTTTCTTT
-	TRBJ2-3	TRBV9	-	CASSVVSNTDTQYF	TGTGCCAGCAGCGTAGTCTCGAACACAGATACGCAGTATTTT
-	TRBJ2-1	TRBV25-1	-	CASSDPSTSAVNEQFF	TGTGCCAGCAGTGACCCCTCGACGTCGGCCGTCAATGAGCAGTTCTTC
medium-sized	TRBJ1-2	TRBV24-1	-	CATSDSGSTNYGYTF	TGTGCCACCAGTGATTCAGGGTCAACTAACTATGGCTACACCTTC
few	TRBJ2-5	TRBV7-9	-	CASSPQGPERETQYF	TGTGCCAGCAGCCCCCAAGGCCCGGAGAGGGAGACCCAGTACTTC
-	TRBJ2-2	TRBV28	TRBD2	CASSFPRGGSGTGELFF	TGTGCCAGCAGTTTCCCTCGGGGCGGGAGTGGCACCGGGGAGCTGTTTTTT
many	TRBJ2-3	TRBV29-1	-	CSGRRGTDTQYF	TGCAGCGGGAGGAGGGGCACAGATACGCAGTATTTT
-	TRBJ2-7	TRBV3-1	TRBD1	CASSQDPTGVSYEQYF	TGTGCCAGCAGCCAAGATCCGACAGGGGTAAGCTACGAGCAGTACTTC
-	TRBJ1-2	TRBV6-1	-	CASWGPRSGGYTF	TGTGCCAGCTGGGGACCTCGGAGTGGTGGCTACACCTTC
-	TRBJ2-1	TRBV7-6	-	CASSLVSDEQFF	TGTGCCAGCAGCTTAGTTTCTGATGAGCAGTTCTTC
-	TRBJ2-1	TRBV29-1	TRBD2	CSVFGGGPDEQFF	TGCAGCGTTTTCGGGGGAGGGCCGGATGAGCAGTTCTTC
few	TRBJ1-1	TRBV6-1	-	CASTTGPEGFTEAFF	TGTGCCAGCACGACAGGCCCTGAGGGCTTCACTGAAGCTTTCTTT
-	TRBJ2-7	TRBV5-1	TRBD1	CASSLALDRATYEQYF	TGCGCCAGCAGCTTGGCTTTGGACAGGGCTACCTACGAGCAGTACTTC
-	TRBJ1-1	TRBV7-9	-	CASSFGSYTEAFF	TGTGCCAGCAGCTTCGGGTCGTACACTGAAGCTTTCTTT
-	TRBJ2-7	TRBV20-1	TRBD2	CSAIRTSGLHYEQYF	TGCAGTGCTATAAGGACTAGCGGACTCCACTACGAGCAGTACTTC
few	TRBJ2-1	TRBV4-3	TRBD2	CASSPRVAGGPREQFF	TGCGCCAGCAGCCCAAGGGTAGCGGGAGGGCCACGGGAGCAGTTCTTC
few	TRBJ1-3	TRBV12-3/TRBV12-4	-	CASGGAGNTIYF	TGTGCCAGCGGGGGGGCTGGAAACACCATATATTTT
-	TRBJ1-2	TRBV18	-	CASSPRIPGQTKSNYGYTF	TGTGCCAGCTCACCACGAATACCGGGCCAGACGAAGTCTAACTATGGCTACACCTTC
-	TRBJ2-7	TRBV27	TRBD1	CAIARDSNSYEQYF	TGTGCCATCGCCCGGGACAGCAACTCCTACGAGCAGTACTTC
few	TRBJ1-2	TRBV12-3/TRBV12-4	-	CASSLRTTIYGYTF	TGTGCCAGCAGTTTACGGACTACAATCTATGGCTACACCTTC
-	TRBJ1-6	TRBV12-3/TRBV12-4	-	CASTPTGTRGNSPLHF	TGTGCCAGCACCCCGACCGGGACAAGGGGTAATTCACCCCTCCACTTT
few	TRBJ2-1	TRBV5-1	-	CASSFEIQQFF	TGCGCCAGCAGCTTCGAGATCCAGCAGTTCTTC
-	TRBJ1-2	TRBV15	TRBD1	CATSRGDRGNYGYTF	TGTGCCACCAGCAGAGGAGACAGGGGGAACTATGGCTACACCTTC
-	TRBJ1-1	TRBV7-2	TRBD1	CASSVTGALTEAFF	TGTGCCAGCAGCGTAACAGGGGCCCTCACTGAAGCTTTCTTT
-	TRBJ2-2	TRBV9	-	CASSVASAAGELFF	TGTGCCAGCAGCGTAGCTAGCGCGGCGGGGGAGCTGTTTTTT
few	TRBJ2-3	TRBV4-1	TRBD1	CASSQDGPQGTDTQYF	TGCGCCAGCAGCCAAGATGGGCCACAGGGGACAGATACGCAGTATTTT
few	TRBJ1-2	TRBV5-1	-	CASSMDRYGYTF	TGCGCCAGCAGCATGGATCGCTATGGCTACACCTTC
few	TRBJ2-3	TRBV19	TRBD1	CASGSGVGTADTQYF	TGTGCCAGTGGATCAGGGGTAGGGACAGCGGATACGCAGTATTTT
-	TRBJ1-1	TRBV7-8	-	CASSAREAAEAFF	TGTGCCAGCAGCGCCCGCGAGGCCGCTGAAGCTTTCTTT
few	TRBJ2-1	TRBV28	-	CASRLNGAGSYNEQFF	TGTGCCAGCAGACTAAATGGGGCAGGCTCCTACAATGAGCAGTTCTTC
few	TRBJ2-2	TRBV12-3/TRBV12-4	-	CASSLGGSGERELFF	TGTGCCAGCAGTCTCGGAGGTAGCGGCGAGAGGGAGCTGTTTTTT
-	TRBJ1-2	TRBV5-1	TRBD1	CASSSGTGGFYGYTF	TGCGCCAGCAGCTCTGGGACAGGGGGCTTCTATGGCTACACCTTC
-	TRBJ1-5	TRBV19	-	CASRRVDSNQPQHF	TGTGCCAGTAGGAGGGTGGATAGCAATCAGCCCCAGCATTTT
once	TRBJ1-4	TRBV12-3/TRBV12-4	-	CASSPTGPGNEKLFF	TGTGCCAGCAGTCCTACAGGGCCCGGTAATGAAAAACTGTTTTTT
few	TRBJ1-2	TRBV7-9	-	CASSDNPRLTGGYGYTF	TGTGCCAGCAGCGATAATCCCCGCCTGACAGGAGGCTATGGCTACACCTTC